This TCR beta chain was obtained from a study of CD8 T cells in Susac syndrome. The germline CDR1 and CDR2 sequences are LNHNV and YYDKDF (reference sequence). V shed 4 bases and J shed 7 bases, with 8 bases lying between them. The CDR3 covers 13 residues. RNA was extracted with the RNeasy kit, and a quantity of about 0.45 to 1 ug was reverse transcribed using random hexamers. A multiplex approach, immunoSEQ multiplex PCR, amplified TCR beta CDR3 across 54 Vbeta and 13 Jbeta. TCRdb reprocessed the immunoSEQ multiplex PCR reads via MiXCR and lists one record per CDR3 protein. This table has around 200,000 distinct CDR3 sequences, about 94% appearing once. CD8+ and CD4+ T cells from blood underwent TCR beta sequencing, which was carried out in a high-throughput format.

The chain employs TRBV15 and TRBJ1-6; no clear D gene. This TCR was sampled from a human donor with multiple sclerosis. What was sequenced was CD4+ T cells from PBMCs. Here the CDR3 DNA reads TGTGCCACCAGCAACGACCGGAATTCACCCCTCCACTTT. It yields the protein CATSNDRNSPLHF.